This paragraph covers one T cell receptor (beta chain) sequence. Its antigen remains unknown. TCRdb reprocessed the RT-PCR reads with MiXCR, giving one entry per CDR3 protein. The repertoire consists of about 780,000 distinct CDR3 sequences, with roughly 18% occurring once and the leading ten covering under 13%. This CDR3 has 14 residues. V shed 3 bases, J shed 6 bases, and the junction held 9 bases outside the gene matches. Germline values: CDR1 DFQATT, CDR2 SNEGSKA (reference sequence). The data belong to a study of response to subunit inactivated influenza vaccine. Notes on the study in general: That few new T cells are recruited by each seasonal influenza vaccination was the authors' suggestion.

The clonotype comes from a man aged 45 to 65 who received an inactivated influenza vaccine. The source was PBMCs from blood, collected more than 4 days after vaccination. The chain uses TRBV20-1 and TRBJ2-7, with 9 bases that match TRBD2. The CDR3 loop is CSARPSGTVGEQYF. The DNA for the CDR3 is TGCAGTGCTAGGCCTAGCGGGACAGTAGGCGAGCAGTACTTC.